Following are 5 T cell receptor beta chains from one sample sequenced in a study of T and B cells in COVID-19 patients. Blood genomic DNA input for TRB amplification was about 240-550 ng. Multiplex PCR with BIOMED2 TRB-A/B primer pools amplified TRB rearrangements. In TCRdb, the multiplex PCR reads were re-called with MiXCR into one record per CDR3 protein. There are over 10,000 distinct CDR3 sequences in the sample; about 25% occur only once, and about 3.9% lies in the top ten. Sequencing was done on a sample of blood. Receptors were obtained from a human donor who had recovered from COVID-19.

This clonotype has a count of ten or more. The chain combines TRBV18 with TRBJ1-5, with 9 bases lining up with TRBD1. Germline CDR1 KGHSH, CDR2 LQKENI. This CDR3 has 16 residues. Trimming at V came to 5 bases and at J to 0 bases, leaving 5 bases not matched to a gene. The CDR3 is CASSIGTGYSNQPQHF. DNA for the CDR3: TGTGCCAGCTCAATTGGGACAGGGTATAGCAATCAGCCCCAGCATTTT.

This clonotype was seen many times. The J gene is TRBJ2-7, the V gene TRBV5-5, with 7 bases matching TRBD1. The CDR3 extends over 14 amino acids. V trimming: 4 bases; J trimming: 4 bases; junction bases outside the gene matches: 8. From germline, CDR1 is SGHKS and CDR2 YYEKEE (reference sequence). The CDR3 coding sequence is TGTGCCAGCAGCCCCGGACAGGATCCATACGAGCAGTACTTC. Translation gives CASSPGQDPYEQYF.

Many counts were recorded for this clonotype. The chain links TRBV27 to TRBJ2-1; TRBD2 is a possible D gene (7 bases). Germline CDR1 MNHEY, CDR2 SMNVEV (reference sequence). This CDR3 spans 16 amino acids. V lost 2 bases and J 4 bases, leaving 15 bases between the germline ends. The CDR3 DNA sequence: TGTGCCAGCAGTTTAAAAGTGGGGGGGCTTTACAATGAGCAGTTCTTC. As protein: CASSLKVGGLYNEQFF.

The V call is TRBV7-9, the J call TRBJ2-1; D gene ambiguous. The V and J ends lost 4 bases and 6 bases respectively, with 19 bases between them. CDR1 SEHNR and CDR2 FQNEAQ come from the germline V gene (reference sequence). The CDR3 length is 16 residues. The CDR3 sequence: CASSSVVDPKGNEQFF. The CDR3 DNA is TGTGCCAGCAGCTCAGTTGTGGACCCAAAAGGCAATGAGCAGTTCTTC.

About this clonotype itself: A much larger clone lies a single base off, so this may be a read error. No conserved phenylalanine or tryptophan is present at the end of the CDR3, so a read error is the likely explanation. The gene calls are TRBV19 and TRBJ1-2; a possible D gene is TRBD1 (6 bases). This CDR3 is 14 amino acids long. Per germline, CDR1 LNHDA and CDR2 SQIVND (reference sequence). The V end lost 6 bases, the J end lost 4 bases, and 15 bases lay between the germline ends. CDR3 bases: TGTGCCAGTAGCCCGAGGGGGGGCTCCTATGGCTACACCATC. Translation: CASSPRGGSYGYTI.